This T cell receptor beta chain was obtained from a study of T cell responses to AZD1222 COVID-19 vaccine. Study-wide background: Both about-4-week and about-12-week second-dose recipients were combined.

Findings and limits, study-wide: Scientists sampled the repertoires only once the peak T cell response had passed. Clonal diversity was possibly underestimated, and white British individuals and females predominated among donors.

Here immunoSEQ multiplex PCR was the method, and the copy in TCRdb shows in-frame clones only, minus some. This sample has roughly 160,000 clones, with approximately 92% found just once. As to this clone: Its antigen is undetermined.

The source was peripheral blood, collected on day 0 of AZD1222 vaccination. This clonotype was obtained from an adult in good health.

CDR3 DNA sequence: TGTGCCATCAGTGAGTCGTCGGGGCTCGGTCGAGGCTACACCTTC. Translating gives CAISESSGLGRGYTF. The chain joins TRBV10-3 to TRBJ1-2, with D maybe TRBD1 (5 bases). The germline V and J ends were trimmed by 0 bases and 8 bases, with 16 bases remaining between them. CDR1 ENHRY and CDR2 SYGVKD come from the germline V gene. This CDR3 has 15 amino acids.